The 21 T cell receptor beta chains reported below all come from one sample, sequenced in a study of CD8 T cells in Susac syndrome. With random hexamers, reverse transcription was performed on roughly 0.45 to 1 ug of RNA. Each CDR3 protein gets one entry after TCRdb re-called the immunoSEQ multiplex PCR reads with MiXCR. The sample has some 120,000 distinct CDR3 sequences; about 96% are singletons. The sample taken for sequencing was CD4+ T cells from PBMCs. Receptors originate from a human donor in good health.

V and J are TRBV5-6 and TRBJ1-2; weak D call: TRBD1 (6 bases). There are 15 residues in the CDR3. Germline V lookup: CDR1 SGHDT, CDR2 YYEEEE. V was cut by 5 bases and J by 7 bases, with 21 bases left in between. CDR3 coding DNA: TGTGCCAGCAGTTTACGACGGGTTTCGACAGGTGGCTACACCTTC. Translation gives CASSLRRVSTGGYTF.

The V and J genes are TRBV7-2 and TRBJ1-2, with D tentatively TRBD1 (6 bases). Trimming removed 1 base at V and 4 bases at J, with 13 bases between. The CDR3 totals 15 residues. The germline V gene has CDR1 SGHTA and CDR2 FQGNSA. The CDR3 coding sequence is TGTGCCAGCAGCTTAGTCGGGGGGCTTAGCTATGGCTACACCTTC. This sequence encodes CASSLVGGLSYGYTF.

The chain combines TRBV29-1 with TRBJ1-1, with no clear D. This CDR3 is 13 amino acids long. CDR1 is SQVTM and CDR2 is ANQGSEA in the germline V gene. V was shortened by 7 bases and J by 6 bases, with 18 bases between the two germline ends. Written as DNA, the CDR3 is TGCAGCGGTAATGTAGGGAGTCGGTCTGAAGCTTTCTTT. Protein product: CSGNVGSRSEAFF. Supplemented by reference TRBV29-1 and TRBJ1-1, the full variable domain reads SAVISQKPSRDICQRGTSLTIQCQVDSQVTMMFWYRQQPGQSLTLIATANQGSEATYESGFVIDKFPISRPNLTFSTLTVSNMSPEDSSIYLCSGNVGSRSEAFFGQGTRLTVV.

The V and J genes are TRBV5-1 and TRBJ2-7; D tentatively fits TRBD1 or TRBD2 (5 bases each). Trimming took 1 base from V and 3 from J, leaving 14 bases between them. CDR1 is SGHRS and CDR2 is YFSETQ in the germline V gene. The CDR3 runs 15 residues. CDR3 protein: CASSLSGAGNYEQYF. The CDR3 DNA reads as TGCGCCAGCAGCTTGTCCGGGGCCGGAAACTACGAGCAGTACTTC. Looking up the rest from reference TRBV5-1 and TRBJ2-7 gives the full variable domain: KAGVTQTPRYLIKTRGQQVTLSCSPISGHRSVSWYQQTPGQGLQFLFEYFSETQRNKGNFPGRFSGRQFSNSRSEMNVSTLELGDSALYLCASSLSGAGNYEQYFGPGTRLTVT.

Here the CDR3 reads CASSLLGLSSYEQYF. DNA of the CDR3: TGTGCCAGCAGTTTATTAGGACTATCCTCCTACGAGCAGTACTTC. V and J are TRBV12-3 or TRBV12-4 and TRBJ2-7, with a tentative D call TRBD2 (6 bases). CDR3 length: 15 amino acids. V shed 2 bases and J shed 0 bases, with 11 bases lying between them.

This chain joins TRBV20-1 and TRBJ2-1, with D unresolved. The length of the CDR3 is 12 residues. CDR1 and CDR2 from the germline V gene are DFQATT and SNEGSKA (reference sequence). The V end lost 1 base, the J end lost 9 bases, and 10 bases lay between the germline ends. Written as DNA, the CDR3 is TGCAGTGCTAGAGCCGGGCCACGTGAGCAGTTCTTC. Its protein product is CSARAGPREQFF.

V gene TRBV3-1 combines with J gene TRBJ1-4; TRBD1 agrees at 7 bases. Germline trimming cut 0 bases from V and 11 bases from J; bases unmatched to any gene: 12. Germline CDR1 and CDR2: LGHDT and YNNKEL (reference sequence). The CDR3 sequence is 16 residues long. CDR3 bases: TGTGCCAGCAGCCAAGAGACGGTGGGACAGCGAAGGAAACTGTTTTTT. Its protein is CASSQETVGQRRKLFF.

The chain combines TRBV29-1 with TRBJ2-1; D assignment may be TRBD1 or TRBD2 (5 bases each). Trimming shortened V by 1 base and J by 10 bases, and 26 bases separated the two germline ends. CDR1 and CDR2 from the germline V gene are SQVTM and ANQGSEA. CDR3 length: 17 amino acids. The CDR3 coding sequence is TGCAGCGTTGAAGGGGGATATCGAGGGGCCGAGAGTGACGAGCAGTTCTTC. This sequence encodes CSVEGGYRGAESDEQFF.

V is TRBV20-1 and J is TRBJ2-7, with 11 nucleotides matching TRBD2. The CDR3 sequence is 14 residues long. Germline assignment: CDR1 DFQATT and CDR2 SNEGSKA (reference sequence). V trimming: 5 bases; J trimming: 3 bases; junction bases outside the gene matches: 6. This CDR3 reads CSAARLAGNYEQYF. The CDR3 nucleotides read TGCAGTGCTGCCAGACTAGCGGGAAACTACGAGCAGTACTTC.

CDR3 bases: TGTGCCAGCAGCCAAGGGCCGACCACTGAAGCTTTCTTT. The encoded protein is CASSQGPTTEAFF. The chain links TRBV3-1 to TRBJ1-1, with D unclear. V was pared by 1 base and J by 4 bases, with 7 bases between. CDR3 length: 13 amino acids. Germline CDR1 and CDR2: LGHDT and YNNKEL (reference sequence). Using reference TRBV3-1 and TRBJ1-1 for the parts outside the CDR3, the full variable domain is DTAVSQTPKYLVTQMGNDKSIKCEQNLGHDTMYWYKQDSKKFLKIMFSYNNKELIINETVPNRFSPKSPDKAHLNLHINSLELGDSAVYFCASSQGPTTEAFFGQGTRLTVV.

V gene TRBV4-2 combines with J gene TRBJ2-4; D may be TRBD2 (5 bases). The V end was cut by 4 bases, the J end by 7 bases, with 17 bases between. The length of the CDR3 is 15 residues. CDR1 and CDR2 (germline): LGHNA, YNFKEQ. For the CDR3, the DNA is TGTGCCAGCAGCCCCGACCACAGAGGGTCGAACATTCAGTACTTC. Its translation: CASSPDHRGSNIQYF.

The chain recombines TRBV28 with TRBJ2-7, with a possible D match to TRBD1 (6 bases). Germline V gives CDR1 MDHEN, CDR2 SYDVKM. Trimming shortened V by 5 bases and J by 2 bases, and 13 bases separated the two germline ends. The CDR3 runs 14 residues. The CDR3 bases are TGTGCCAGCAGTCCCCACGGACAGACCTACGAGCAGTACTTC. It specifies CASSPHGQTYEQYF.

V usage is TRBV28 and J usage is TRBJ1-1, with 7 bases that match TRBD1. In germline, CDR1 is MDHEN, CDR2 SYDVKM. V lost 7 bases, J lost 1 base, and 9 bases stayed unmatched. CDR3 length: 15 residues. The CDR3 DNA reads TGTGCCAGCAACCTTAACAGGGGAACGAACACTGAAGCTTTCTTT. This translates into CASNLNRGTNTEAFF.

The chain combines TRBV29-1 with TRBJ1-1, with TRBD1 as a possible D gene (5 bases). Germline-derived CDR1 and CDR2 are SQVTM and ANQGSEA. The CDR3 consists of 12 residues. V shed 7 bases and J shed 0 bases, with 9 bases lying between them. The CDR3 region is CSAGDLNTEAFF. CDR3 coding DNA: TGCAGCGCGGGGGATTTGAACACTGAAGCTTTCTTT.

The chain carries TRBV6-5 and TRBJ2-2; maybe TRBD2 (5 bases). Germline V gives CDR1 MNHEY, CDR2 SVGAGI. The CDR3 has 15 amino acids. The V gene lost 0 bases and the J gene lost 3 bases, with 8 bases spanning the gap. In DNA, the CDR3 is TGTGCCAGCAGTTACTCAAGCGGAGACACCGGGGAGCTGTTTTTT. Translated, it gives CASSYSSGDTGELFF.

The sample holds one count of this clonotype. The chain's CDR3 is CSARPPETQYF. The CDR3 nucleotides read TGCAGTGCTAGACCCCCGGAGACCCAGTACTTC. This chain links TRBV20-1 with TRBJ2-5; no definite D call. V was cut by 2 bases and J by 5 bases, with 6 bases left in between. Looked up from germline, CDR1 is DFQATT and CDR2 is SNEGSKA (reference sequence). This CDR3 spans 11 amino acids.

V is TRBV6-6 and J is TRBJ2-7, with D tentatively TRBD2 (6 bases). V was shortened by 0 bases and J by 6 bases, with 15 bases between the two germline ends. The CDR3 loop spans 15 amino acids. Germline CDR1 and CDR2: MNHNY and SVGAGI (reference sequence). CDR3 DNA: TGTGCCAGCAGTTACTCCGGGGTTGGGACTGGCGAGCAGTACTTC. Encoded protein: CASSYSGVGTGEQYF.

The gene calls are TRBV7-6 and TRBJ2-7, with D possibly being TRBD1 or TRBD2 (5 bases each). With 5 bases removed from V and 2 bases from J, the gap between germline ends came to 22 bases. This CDR3 spans 17 amino acids. Looked up from germline, CDR1 is SGHVS and CDR2 is FNYEAQ. The CDR3 here is CASSAGPTRQGAYEQYF. The CDR3 DNA is TGTGCCAGCAGCGCAGGCCCCACCCGGCAGGGAGCCTACGAGCAGTACTTC.

This clonotype was recorded only once. V gene TRBV28 combines with J gene TRBJ1-1; D is unresolved. V lost 6 bases and J 1 base, leaving 12 bases between the germline ends. In germline, CDR1 is MDHEN, CDR2 SYDVKM. There are 14 residues in the CDR3. The DNA for the CDR3 is TGTGCCAGCAGGCCTCGGGGAGGGAACACTGAAGCTTTCTTT. Amino acids: CASRPRGGNTEAFF.

This CDR3 reads CASSLLGSNEQFF. The CDR3, as DNA: TGCGCCAGCAGCTTGCTAGGGAGCAATGAGCAGTTCTTC. V usage is TRBV5-1 and J usage is TRBJ2-1; D perhaps matches TRBD2 (5 bases). This CDR3 has 13 amino acids. The germline gives CDR1 SGHRS, CDR2 YFSETQ. The V end was cut by 1 base, the J end by 6 bases, with 8 bases between.

The V and J genes are TRBV5-1 and TRBJ2-3; the D is unclear. The CDR3 loop spans 14 amino acids. V gave up 1 base and J gave up 2 bases, with 8 bases separating them. Germline assignment: CDR1 SGHRS and CDR2 YFSETQ. CDR3 region: CASSLSSATDTQYF. The CDR3 nucleotides are TGCGCCAGCAGCTTGTCCTCCGCCACAGATACGCAGTATTTT. Based on the CDR3 plus reference TRBV5-1 and TRBJ2-3, the full variable domain is KAGVTQTPRYLIKTRGQQVTLSCSPISGHRSVSWYQQTPGQGLQFLFEYFSETQRNKGNFPGRFSGRQFSNSRSEMNVSTLELGDSALYLCASSLSSATDTQYFGPGTRLTVL.